The 13 T cell receptor beta chains below all came from one sample that was sequenced in a study of cytomegalovirus exposure and HLA in healthy donors. PCR involved 60 Vbeta and 13 Jbeta primers. The assay was immunoSEQ multiplex PCR, and TCRdb's table has in-frame clones only and misses some. The profile shows 150,000 or so clones, 65% to 80% of them singletons. Specimen: PBMCs. All receptors derive from a man between 18 and 35 years old in good health and CMV-seronegative.

This rearrangement joins TRBV4-2 to TRBJ2-5; 13 bases agree with TRBD2. The germline gives CDR1 LGHNA, CDR2 YNFKEQ. The ends lost 4 bases at V and 4 bases at J; junction bases unmatched: 3. CDR3 length: 15 amino acids. The CDR3 DNA reads as TGTGCCAGCAGCCCCAGACTAGCGGGGGGAGAGACCCAGTACTTC. This translates into CASSPRLAGGETQYF.

The V gene is TRBV10-1, the J gene TRBJ2-2, with TRBD1 matching over 9 bases. The germline CDR1 and CDR2 sequences are WNHNN and SYGVQD (reference sequence). Trimming removed 5 bases from V and 0 bases from J; junction bases left unmatched: 13. CDR3 length: 19 residues. CDR3 sequence: CASSPAYRGRFANTGELFF. The CDR3 DNA reads TGCGCCAGCAGTCCAGCGTACAGGGGGCGGTTCGCGAACACCGGGGAGCTGTTTTTT.

A note on this clone: Relative to the germline gene, one junction end is altered; a read error may explain this. J is TRBJ2-3 and V is TRBV5-1; D perhaps matches TRBD1 (5 bases). The CDR3 has 14 residues. Germline V CDR1 and CDR2: SGHRS, YFSETQ. The CDR3 DNA reads as TGCGCCAACAGCCCAGTACCAGGGACAGATACGCAGTATTTT. Its translation is CANSPVPGTDTQYF.

The CDR3 bases are TGTGCCAGCAGCCCCAGGACAGGGCATGATACCGGGGAGCTGTTTTTT. Encoded protein: CASSPRTGHDTGELFF. The J gene is TRBJ2-2, the V gene TRBV5-4; 8 bases are shared with TRBD1. CDR3 length: 16 amino acids. Germline CDR1 SGHNT, CDR2 YYREEE (reference sequence). Losses at the gene ends were 4 bases for V and 5 bases for J; bases not matched to a gene: 10. Full variable domain (rest looked up from reference TRBV5-4 and TRBJ2-2): ETGVTQSPTHLIKTRGQQVTLRCSSQSGHNTVSWYQQALGQGPQFIFQYYREEENGRGNFPPRFSGLQFPNYSSELNVNALELDDSALYLCASSPRTGHDTGELFFGEGSRLTVL.

The chain carries TRBV7-2 and TRBJ2-5; D call uncertain. This CDR3 spans 13 amino acids. Germline V gene sequence: CDR1 SGHTA, CDR2 FQGNSA. V lost 1 base to trimming and J lost 5 bases, with 8 bases between them. The CDR3 spells CASSLELLETQYF. In DNA form, the CDR3 reads TGTGCCAGCAGCTTAGAACTGTTGGAGACCCAGTACTTC.

The V and J genes are TRBV9 and TRBJ2-2; 9 bases fit TRBD2. Germline V gene data show CDR1 as SGDLS and CDR2 as YYNGEE. Trimming cost V 4 bases and J 5 bases; bases outside gene matches: 6. CDR3 length equals 15 residues. CDR3 protein: CASSLGTSSTGELFF. CDR3 DNA: TGTGCCAGCAGCCTCGGGACTAGCTCGACCGGGGAGCTGTTTTTT.

The V gene is TRBV11-2, the J gene TRBJ2-5, with a tentative D call TRBD1 (5 bases). Germline lookup yields CDR1 SGHAT and CDR2 FQNNGV. The CDR3 covers 15 residues. V lost 5 bases and J 1 base, leaving 14 bases between the germline ends. The CDR3 sequence: CASSPIDRFQETQYF. The CDR3, as DNA: TGTGCCAGCAGCCCGATCGACAGATTCCAAGAGACCCAGTACTTC.

The chain links TRBV9 to TRBJ1-6; D uncertain. The CDR3 is 15 residues long. Trimming left V 0 bases short and J 7 bases short, with 11 bases between. The V gene's germline CDR1 is SGDLS and CDR2 YYNGEE. The CDR3 DNA sequence: TGTGCCAGCAGCGTAGGAGTCAATACCAATTCACCCCTCCACTTT. Its protein is CASSVGVNTNSPLHF.

The chain carries TRBV6-5 and TRBJ1-2; the D gene is possibly TRBD1 (6 bases). The CDR3 has 15 residues. The germline V gene has CDR1 MNHEY and CDR2 SVGAGI. V lost 6 bases, J lost 0 bases, and 14 bases lay in between. The CDR3 sequence is CASRPPWTANYGYTF. In nucleotides, the CDR3 is TGTGCCAGCAGGCCGCCTTGGACAGCTAACTATGGCTACACCTTC.

The chain combines TRBV4-2 with TRBJ2-3, with a possible D match to TRBD2 (7 bases). Germline values: CDR1 LGHNA, CDR2 YNFKEQ. The CDR3 has 16 residues. The V gene lost 1 base and the J gene lost 1 base, with 12 bases spanning the gap. This CDR3 is CASSQARGARTDTQYF. CDR3 nucleotide sequence: TGTGCCAGCAGCCAAGCCCGGGGGGCTCGCACAGATACGCAGTATTTT.

The CDR3 spells CASRTRSTGELFF. CDR3 bases: TGTGCCAGCAGGACCCGGAGTACCGGGGAGCTGTTTTTT. This rearrangement joins TRBV28 to TRBJ2-2, with D hard to call. V was trimmed by 6 bases and J by 5 bases, leaving 10 bases between them. The CDR3 covers 13 residues. The germline V gene has CDR1 MDHEN and CDR2 SYDVKM.

The chain couples TRBV6-1 to TRBJ2-3; tentatively, D is TRBD2 (7 bases). Germline-derived CDR1 and CDR2 are MNHNS and SASEGT. Trimming took off 7 bases at V and 0 bases at J, with 14 bases between the two ends. The CDR3 is 15 amino acids. The CDR3 sequence: CASIRGGLSTDTQYF. CDR3 in DNA: TGTGCCAGCATTAGGGGGGGGCTCAGCACAGATACGCAGTATTTT.

This chain uses TRBV18 with TRBJ2-7, with a weak D call TRBD2 (6 bases). This CDR3 is built from 14 residues. Germline loops: CDR1 KGHSH, CDR2 LQKENI. V dropped 3 bases and J dropped 4 bases, with 13 bases sitting between them. The DNA for the CDR3 is TGTGCCAGCTCACCGACAGTGGGACTTTACGAGCAGTACGTC. It is translated as CASSPTVGLYEQYV.